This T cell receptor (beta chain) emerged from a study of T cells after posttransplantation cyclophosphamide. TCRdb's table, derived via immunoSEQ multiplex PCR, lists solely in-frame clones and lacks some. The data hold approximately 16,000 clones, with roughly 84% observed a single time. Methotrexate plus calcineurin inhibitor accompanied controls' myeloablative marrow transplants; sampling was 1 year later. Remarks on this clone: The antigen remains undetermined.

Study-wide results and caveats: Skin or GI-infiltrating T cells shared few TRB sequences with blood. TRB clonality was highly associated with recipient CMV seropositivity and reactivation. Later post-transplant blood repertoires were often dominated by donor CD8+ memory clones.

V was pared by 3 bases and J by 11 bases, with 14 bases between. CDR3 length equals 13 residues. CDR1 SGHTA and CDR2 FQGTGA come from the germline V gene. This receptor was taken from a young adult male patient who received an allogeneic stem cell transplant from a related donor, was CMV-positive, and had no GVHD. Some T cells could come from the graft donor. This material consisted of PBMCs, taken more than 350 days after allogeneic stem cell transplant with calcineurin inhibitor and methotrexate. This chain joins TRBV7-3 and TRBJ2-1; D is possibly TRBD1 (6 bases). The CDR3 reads CASSFPGTTKQFF. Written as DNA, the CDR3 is TGTGCCAGCAGCTTCCCCGGGACAACCAAGCAGTTCTTC.